This is a list of T cell receptor beta chains from one sample in a study of blood T cell repertoires in COVID-19. Profiled with immunoSEQ multiplex PCR; TCRdb holds only in-frame clones, not every one. Counted here are approximately 230,000 clones, around four fifths occurring once; the ten biggest clones make up roughly 5.8%. The source material was peripheral blood. The origin of the receptors is an elderly man with acute or convalescent COVID-19. Both conserved end residues are part of each CDR3. The D gene is left open where the match is weak. The listing skips clone size in some rows; elsewhere it reads once, few, many or a size class.

>.|TRBV4-1|TRBJ1-6|.
TGCGCCAGCAGCCAAGATGGGGGGGTAGGTTCACCCCTCCACTTT
CASSQDGGVGSPLHF
>.|TRBV6-5|TRBJ2-7|.
TGTGCCAGCATGGTGGGGCGGGGAATAACCTACGAGCAGTACTTC
CASMVGRGITYEQYF
>TRBD1|TRBV30|TRBJ2-7|few
TGTGCCTGGAGTCACAGACAGGGGCCGATTGCCGAGCAGTACTTC
CAWSHRQGPIAEQYF
>TRBD2|TRBV29-1|TRBJ2-7|.
TGCACCATCCCGGGGGGGGCTCGAGAGCAGTACTTC
CTIPGGAREQYF
>.|TRBV29-1|TRBJ1-2|.
TGCAGCGTTCTCGCGGGGGATGGCTACACCTTC
CSVLAGDGYTF
>.|TRBV11-2|TRBJ2-3|.
TGTGCCAGCAGCTTTGAGGGGGTCGGCACAGATACGCAGTATTTT
CASSFEGVGTDTQYF
>TRBD2|TRBV6-5|TRBJ2-5|.
TGTGCCAGCAGCGGTAGCGGGCCCGGGGAGACCCAGTACTTC
CASSGSGPGETQYF
>.|TRBV5-1|TRBJ1-6|few
TGCGCCAGCAGCTTGGGACAGCTTTATAATTCACCCCTCCACTTT
CASSLGQLYNSPLHF
>.|TRBV3-1/TRBV3-2|TRBJ2-1|few
TGTGCCAGCAGCCGGGAGGTACTCTCCTACAATGAGCAGTTCTTC
CASSREVLSYNEQFF
>TRBD2|TRBV5-4|TRBJ2-1|.
TGTGCCAGCAGCCCAACTAGCGGGATAGGGTCTCGAAATGAGCAGTTCTTC
CASSPTSGIGSRNEQFF
>TRBD1|TRBV18|TRBJ2-5|.
TGTGCCAGCTCACCACCCCGGACAGGCCAGAGGAAAGAGACCCAGTACTTC
CASSPPRTGQRKETQYF
>.|TRBV9|TRBJ2-3|.
TGTGCCAGCAGCGTAGGGCCAGATACGCAGTATTTT
CASSVGPDTQYF
>TRBD2|TRBV10-3|TRBJ2-3|.
TGTGCCATCAGGAGCTCTAGTGGGGGGGATTCAGATACGCAGTATTTT
CAIRSSSGGDSDTQYF
>.|TRBV3-1/TRBV3-2|TRBJ1-1|.
TGTGCCAGCAGCCAAGATATTTCCAACACTGAAGCTTTCTTT
CASSQDISNTEAFF
>TRBD1|TRBV6-5|TRBJ1-3|.
TGTGCCAGCAGTCGCGGGACAGGGTATGGAAACACCATATATTTT
CASSRGTGYGNTIYF
>.|TRBV5-1|TRBJ1-5|.
TGCGCCAGCAGCCCGGGACTTCAAAATCAGCCCCAGCATTTT
CASSPGLQNQPQHF
>.|TRBV7-8|TRBJ1-2|.
TGTGCCAGCAGCTTATCGGTGAACTATGGCTACACCTTC
CASSLSVNYGYTF
>.|TRBV10-2|TRBJ1-2|.
TGCGCCAGCAGAAATGAGCGGGGGGCAGAAGGCTACACCTTC
CASRNERGAEGYTF
>TRBD2|TRBV5-1|TRBJ2-3|.
TGCGCCAGCAGCTCAACCGGGACTATTCCAGATACGCAGTATTTT
CASSSTGTIPDTQYF
>TRBD1|TRBV29-1|TRBJ1-2|once
TGCAGCGTTGATTTCGTCGACAGGGGTTACACCTTC
CSVDFVDRGYTF
>.|TRBV7-9|TRBJ2-7|.
TGTGCCAGCAGCCAATCTAGCGTATCCTACGAGCAGTACTTC
CASSQSSVSYEQYF
>.|TRBV6-1|TRBJ2-7|.
TGTGCCAGCAGTGAAAAGGGCAGGGGCAATGAGCAGTACTTC
CASSEKGRGNEQYF
>.|TRBV3-1/TRBV3-2|TRBJ2-6|.
TGTGCCAGCAGCCAAGGATCTATCGGGTGGTCCTCTGGGGCCAACGTCCTGACTTTC
CASSQGSIGWSSGANVLTF
>TRBD1|TRBV7-3|TRBJ2-3|once
TGTGCCAGCAGCTTACTAGGACAGGGATCCACAGATACGCAGTATTTT
CASSLLGQGSTDTQYF
>.|TRBV2|TRBJ1-4|.
TGTGCCAGCAGTGAAGCGGGCAGGGGAGAGGAAAAACTGTTTTTT
CASSEAGRGEEKLFF
>.|TRBV2|TRBJ2-5|.
TGTGCCAGCAGGCCCAGGGTGTCAGAGACCCAGTACTTC
CASRPRVSETQYF
>TRBD1|TRBV3-1/TRBV3-2|TRBJ1-4|.
TGTGCCAGCAGCCAAAACAGGGGAGGCGAAAAACTGTTTTTT
CASSQNRGGEKLFF
>.|TRBV7-9|TRBJ2-3|.
TGTGCCAGCAGCTTAGACGGGACAACCCCAGATACGCAGTATTTT
CASSLDGTTPDTQYF
>.|TRBV9|TRBJ2-3|few
TGTGCCAGCAGCGTAGGGTTACAGACAAGCACAGATACGCAGTATTTT
CASSVGLQTSTDTQYF
>.|TRBV18|TRBJ1-1|.
TGTGCCAGCTATCCCCAGATCGGGGGGAACACTGAAGCTTTCTTT
CASYPQIGGNTEAFF
>.|TRBV12-3/TRBV12-4|TRBJ2-7|.
TGTGCCAGCAGCCGGACTAACGCCTACGAGCAGTACTTC
CASSRTNAYEQYF
>.|TRBV5-1|TRBJ1-1|.
TGCGCCAGCAGCTTGGCCCCGGGGTCCACTGAAGCTTTCTTT
CASSLAPGSTEAFF
>TRBD2|TRBV24-1|TRBJ2-1|.
TGTGCCACCAGCCTCCAGGCGGGAGGTTTCAATGAGCAGTTCTTC
CATSLQAGGFNEQFF
>.|TRBV18|TRBJ2-7|.
TGTGCCAGCTCACTAGACAGCTCCTACGAGCAGTACTTC
CASSLDSSYEQYF
>TRBD1|TRBV3-1/TRBV3-2|TRBJ2-5|.
TGTGCCAGCAGCGCAGACAGGGGCCCCGGAGAGACCCAGTACTTC
CASSADRGPGETQYF
>.|TRBV12-3/TRBV12-4|TRBJ2-3|.
TGTGCCAGCAGCACTAAGAGAGATACGCAGTATTTT
CASSTKRDTQYF
>.|TRBV10-2|TRBJ1-2|once
TGCGCCAGCAGTGAGTCGGTGGGGGCGGGCTATGGCTACACCTTC
CASSESVGAGYGYTF
>.|TRBV18|TRBJ1-2|.
TGTGCCAGCTCACCCACGGAGCAGCCTATATTAAGACATGGCTACACCTTC
CASSPTEQPILRHGYTF
>TRBD1|TRBV29-1|TRBJ2-2|.
TGCAGCGTGGGACAGCACACCGGGGAGCTGTTTTTT
CSVGQHTGELFF
>.|TRBV5-1|TRBJ2-3|.
TGCGCCAGCAGCTTGGTGCAGGGATGGGATACGCAGTATTTT
CASSLVQGWDTQYF
>TRBD1|TRBV6-5|TRBJ1-5|few
TGTGCCAGCAGGACAGGGTTTCAGCCCCAGCATTTT
CASRTGFQPQHF
>.|TRBV27|TRBJ2-2|.
TGTGCCAGCATCCGGGTCGGCCCGGGGACCGGGGAGCTGTTTTTT
CASIRVGPGTGELFF
>TRBD2|TRBV5-1|TRBJ2-5|.
TGCGCCAGCCGGGACCCAACGGGGGGGCAAGAGACCCAGTACTTC
CASRDPTGGQETQYF
>.|TRBV7-9|TRBJ2-1|.
TGTGCCAGCAGCTTAGCGGGGGCCCATAATGAGCAGTTCTTC
CASSLAGAHNEQFF